This TCR beta chain was identified during a study of a mutant IDH1 vaccine in newly diagnosed glioma. Across the study: Vaccination started 4-6 weeks after radiotherapy alone, or with temozolomide cycles. Treated patients were roughly 62% male, approximately 38% female, mean age around 40 years.

Only in-frame clones appear in the TCRdb table, and some are missing; sequencing was by immunoSEQ multiplex PCR. The sample yields roughly 130,000 clones, around 77% seen once. To note about this clone: The antigen remains unidentified.

The sample's time point: week 11, during vaccination. Every vaccination contained 300 ug of the mutant IDH1 20-mer peptide and was paired with topical imiquimod. Each donor presented with a new WHO grade 3 or 4 astrocytoma that tested IDH1-mutant and showed ATRX loss. There are 12 residues in the CDR3. Germline-derived CDR1 and CDR2 are GTSNPN and SVGIG (reference sequence). V dropped 7 bases and J dropped 0 bases, with 9 bases sitting between them. Sequencing used PBMCs, obtained from a glioma patient whose treatment included an IDH1 peptide vaccine. The rearrangement uses TRBV30 and TRBJ1-1; D remains unclear. This TCR was recovered from a man aged 35 to 55 with glioma. CDR3 sequence reads: CASSGVNTEAFF. The CDR3 DNA reads as TGTGCCTCTAGCGGAGTGAACACTGAAGCTTTCTTT.